This T cell receptor beta chain was documented in a study of shared clonotypes between healthy human individuals. As for the study in general: Three CD4 naive, three CD4 memory, two CD8 naive and one CD8 memory plate were used per donor.

In the original analysis: ImmunoSEQ yielded junction-only sequences lacking quality scores, so filtering differed. The protocol was immunoSEQ multiplex PCR, while the TCRdb copy is restricted to in-frame clones and leaves out a portion. Clone size and V and J calls were adopted from that table, with D and trimming inferred from the DNA. Among around 200,000 clones listed, about 66% were seen once. Regarding this clone: No antigen is known for it. Other DNA sequences in the sample encode the same CDR3.

The CDR3 is 13 residues long. The germline V gene encodes CDR1 SGDLS and CDR2 YYNGEE. V gave up 4 bases and J gave up 2 bases, with 9 bases separating them. Study-level results: Naive subsets usually exceeded memory subsets in estimated richness.

The chain uses TRBV9 and TRBJ1-1; D is unclear. This TCR was sampled from a man aged 25-45 years in good health. Sample: memory CD4+ T cells sorted from blood. Subset denoted: CD45RA-negative fraction. This CDR3 reads CASSPRVNTEAFF. The CDR3, as DNA: TGTGCCAGCAGCCCCCGGGTCAACACTGAAGCTTTCTTT. Full variable domain (missing parts from reference TRBV9 and TRBJ1-1): DSGVTQTPKHLITATGQRVTLRCSPRSGDLSVYWYQQSLDQGLQFLIQYYNGEERAKGNILERFSAQQFPDLHSELNLSSLELGDSALYFCASSPRVNTEAFFGQGTRLTVV.